The 12 T cell receptor beta chains given below trace back to one sample, sequenced in a study of blood T cell repertoires in COVID-19. Only in-frame clones appear in the TCRdb table, and some are missing; sequencing was by immunoSEQ multiplex PCR. Of 110,000 or so clones listed, approximately 90% are singletons. The sample consisted of peripheral blood. Receptor source: a woman aged 50 to 60 with acute or convalescent COVID-19.

The V and J genes are TRBV5-8 and TRBJ2-7; D gene uncertain. CDR3 length: 14 residues. From germline, CDR1 is SGHTS and CDR2 YDEGEE. V shed 1 base and J shed 3 bases, with 11 bases lying between them. Here the CDR3 DNA reads TGTGCCAGCAGCTTGAAAGTCAGTTACTACGAGCAGTACTTC. Amino acid sequence: CASSLKVSYYEQYF.

The chain recombines TRBV10-1 with TRBJ1-1; TRBD1 agrees at 7 bases. With 0 bases clipped from V and 7 bases from J, the junction kept 5 bases outside the gene matches. Germline V gene lookup returns CDR1 WNHNN and CDR2 SYGVQD (reference sequence). This CDR3 is built from 14 residues. CDR3 protein: CASSESTSGGEAFF. CDR3 DNA: TGCGCCAGCAGTGAGTCCACCTCAGGGGGTGAAGCTTTCTTT.

This chain uses TRBV28 with TRBJ2-1, with 11 bases identical to TRBD2. This CDR3 is 14 amino acids long. V lost 4 bases to trimming and J lost 6 bases; unmatched junction nucleotides: 2. Germline loops: CDR1 MDHEN, CDR2 SYDVKM. The CDR3 region has the DNA TGTGCCAGCAGTTCTCTAGCGGGGGGCAATGAGCAGTTCTTC. Protein sequence: CASSSLAGGNEQFF.

The chain combines TRBV9 with TRBJ1-1; D remains ambiguous. Germline V gives CDR1 SGDLS, CDR2 YYNGEE. The CDR3 runs to 17 residues. The V gene lost 0 bases and the J gene lost 1 base, with 16 bases spanning the gap. The CDR3 protein is CASSVGGSPGRNTEAFF. In DNA, the CDR3 is TGTGCCAGCAGCGTAGGAGGGTCCCCGGGTCGGAACACTGAAGCTTTCTTT.

The chain combines TRBV21-1 with TRBJ1-6; TRBD1, the table's D call, lacks a check against the DNA. TRBV21-1 is a known pseudogene. This CDR3 comprises 15 residues. The CDR3 region has the DNA TGTGCCAGCATCTACAGGAGCTCCTATAATTCACCCCTCCACTTT. Translation: CASIYRSSYNSPLHF.

CDR3 bases: TGTGCCAGTACCCTCCGAGAGGGTAGGAACTATGGCTACACCTTC. Its protein product is CASTLREGRNYGYTF. This sequence joins TRBV19 and TRBJ1-2, with D uncertain. This CDR3 region has 15 residues. Deletions cut 7 bases from V and 2 bases from J, with 17 bases between. Germline loops: CDR1 LNHDA, CDR2 SQIVND (reference sequence).

A single count supports this clone. This chain uses TRBV12-5 with TRBJ2-2; D may be TRBD2 (5 bases). The CDR3 consists of 17 residues. Germline-derived CDR1 and CDR2 are LGHNT and FRNRAP. The ends were cut back, 6 bases at V and 5 bases at J, with 22 bases in the middle. The CDR3 protein is CASGGSRGILRTGELFF. The CDR3 DNA sequence: TGTGCTAGTGGCGGATCCCGAGGGATTTTGCGTACCGGGGAGCTGTTTTTT. The full variable domain, with the rest looked up from reference TRBV12-5 and TRBJ2-2, is DARVTQTPRHKVTEMGQEVTMRCQPILGHNTVFWYRQTMMQGLELLAYFRNRAPLDDSGMPKDRFSAEMPDATLATLKIQPSEPRDSAVYFCASGGSRGILRTGELFFGEGSRLTVL.

The chain is built from TRBV28 and TRBJ1-2; a possible D gene is TRBD1 (6 bases). This CDR3 contains 12 residues. CDR1 MDHEN and CDR2 SYDVKM come from the germline V gene. The V end was cut by 6 bases, the J end by 9 bases, with 14 bases between. CDR3 DNA sequence: TGTGCCAGCAGACTCCCAGGGGATCGCTACACCTTC. Protein product: CASRLPGDRYTF.

The chain carries TRBV7-3 and TRBJ1-5; TRBD1 is a possible D gene (6 bases). With 1 base removed from V and 3 bases from J, the gap between germline ends came to 10 bases. Germline assignment: CDR1 SGHTA and CDR2 FQGTGA. This CDR3 has 15 residues. The DNA of the CDR3 is TGTGCCAGCAGCTTAAGGTACAGGGCCAATCAGCCCCAGCATTTT. Amino acid sequence: CASSLRYRANQPQHF.

The J gene is TRBJ1-2, the V gene TRBV27, with no clear D. Trimming stripped 8 bases from V and 5 bases from J, with 18 bases between. The CDR3 totals 14 residues. CDR1 and CDR2 from the germline V gene are MNHEY and SMNVEV (reference sequence). CDR3 coding DNA: TGTGCCAGCGCCCCCGTGGGCGCGGGTTATGGCTACACCTTC. Protein product: CASAPVGAGYGYTF.

The chain employs TRBV30 and TRBJ2-5; unclear D gene. CDR1 GTSNPN and CDR2 SVGIG come from the germline V gene (reference sequence). The CDR3 has 15 residues. V gave up 1 base and J gave up 1 base, with 13 bases separating them. This chain's CDR3 is CAWSALSFPQETQYF. The CDR3, as DNA: TGTGCCTGGAGTGCCCTATCCTTTCCCCAAGAGACCCAGTACTTC.

The genes are TRBV7-8 and TRBJ2-1; a weak D match, TRBD2 (5 bases). The germline V gene has CDR1 SGHVS and CDR2 FQNEAQ. V dropped 2 bases and J dropped 8 bases, with 13 bases sitting between them. This CDR3 comprises 14 residues. As DNA, the CDR3 is TGTGCCAGCAGCTTAAGTGTCTCCGGGGATGAGCAGTTCTTC. This sequence encodes CASSLSVSGDEQFF.